This T cell receptor beta chain was observed in a study of shared clonotypes between healthy human individuals. Deep-level assay runs were performed. Data came from immunoSEQ multiplex PCR; TCRdb stores just in-frame clones and leaves some out. The sample lists a few hundred thousand clones, 95% seen once, with around 0.11% in the top ten. Study-wide findings and caveats: Some clonotypes were shared by all four sorted-subset donors, while others were not shared. The non-shared ones had lower generation probabilities than the shared ones. Clonotype sharing levels among donors were expected to vary with sequencing depth. Estimated richness values were generally larger in naive subsets than in memory subsets.

Naive CD8 isolation took CD45RO-negative cells positively selected for CCR7 and excluded terminally differentiated effector memory CD45RA+ cells. As for this clone: Its antigen is still unknown.

Germline assignment: CDR1 MDHEN and CDR2 SYDVKM. The CDR3 length is 15 residues. V was clipped by 6 bases and J by 0 bases, with 14 bases between them. The chain couples TRBV28 to TRBJ1-1; weak D call: TRBD1 (6 bases). Sequencing used naive CD8+ T cells sorted from blood. The receptor's source is a woman aged 30 to 39 in good health. CDR3 DNA: TGTGCCAGCAGCTCGCGGACAGAAATGAACACTGAAGCTTTCTTT. Translating it yields CASSSRTEMNTEAFF.